The table lists the clone carrying this T cell receptor (beta chain) with many counts. Its antigen is currently unknown. Individual cDNA molecules received unique molecular identifiers in the library. TCRdb recomputed calls from the RACE reads with MiXCR, one row per CDR3 protein. The sample holds 35,000 to 40,000 distinct CDR3 sequences; 8% to 11% are singletons and the top ten take approximately 6.2%. Time point specified: pre-sensitization, week 0. Treatment described: therapeutic diphenylcyclopropenone sensitization with weekly scalp DPC. It was unfractionated whole blood from which total RNA was extracted. The data belong to a study of human T cells and chemical hapten exposure. Overall study: DPC at 2% was the sensitizing agent, placed on roughly 2 cm by roughly 2 cm of upper inner arm skin. Notes on the study in general: Against controls, expanded TCRs gave rise to significantly more large CDR3 similarity clusters.

V lost 6 bases and J 3 bases, leaving 14 bases between the germline ends. Germline V CDR1 and CDR2: SGHAT, FQNNGV. The CDR3 contains 14 residues. This specimen consisted of whole blood, obtained in connection with sensitization to the hapten diphenylcyclopropenone (DPC). V and J are TRBV11-2 and TRBJ2-5; D unclear. The source is a man under 40 with alopecia areata. Some clones in this sample may be carry-over from other donors' samples. The CDR3 region is CASSLRRTEETQYF. The CDR3 region has the DNA TGTGCCAGCAGTCTCCGGAGAACCGAAGAGACCCAGTACTTC.